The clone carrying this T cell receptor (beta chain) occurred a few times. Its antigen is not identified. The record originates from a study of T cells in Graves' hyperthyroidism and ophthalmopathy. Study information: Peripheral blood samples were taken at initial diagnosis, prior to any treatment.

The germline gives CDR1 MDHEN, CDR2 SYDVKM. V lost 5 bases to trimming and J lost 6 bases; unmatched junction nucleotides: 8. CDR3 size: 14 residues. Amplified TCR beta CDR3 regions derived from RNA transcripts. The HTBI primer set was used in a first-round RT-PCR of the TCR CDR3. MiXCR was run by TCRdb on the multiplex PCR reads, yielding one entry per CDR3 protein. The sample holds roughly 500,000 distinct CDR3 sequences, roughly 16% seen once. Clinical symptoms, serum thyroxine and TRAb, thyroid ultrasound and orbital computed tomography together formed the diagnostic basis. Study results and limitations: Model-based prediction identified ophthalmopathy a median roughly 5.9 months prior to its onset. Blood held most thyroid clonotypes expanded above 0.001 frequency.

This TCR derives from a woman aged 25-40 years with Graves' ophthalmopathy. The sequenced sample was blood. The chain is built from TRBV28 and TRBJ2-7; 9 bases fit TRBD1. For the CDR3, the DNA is TGTGCCAGCAGTCCCGAAACAGGGGGCCTCGAGCAGTACTTC. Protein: CASSPETGGLEQYF. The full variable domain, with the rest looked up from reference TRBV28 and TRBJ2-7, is DVKVTQSSRYLVKRTGEKVFLECVQDMDHENMFWYRQDPGLGLRLIYFSYDVKMKEKGDIPEGYSVSREKKERFSLILESASTNQTSMYLCASSPETGGLEQYFGPGTRLTVT.